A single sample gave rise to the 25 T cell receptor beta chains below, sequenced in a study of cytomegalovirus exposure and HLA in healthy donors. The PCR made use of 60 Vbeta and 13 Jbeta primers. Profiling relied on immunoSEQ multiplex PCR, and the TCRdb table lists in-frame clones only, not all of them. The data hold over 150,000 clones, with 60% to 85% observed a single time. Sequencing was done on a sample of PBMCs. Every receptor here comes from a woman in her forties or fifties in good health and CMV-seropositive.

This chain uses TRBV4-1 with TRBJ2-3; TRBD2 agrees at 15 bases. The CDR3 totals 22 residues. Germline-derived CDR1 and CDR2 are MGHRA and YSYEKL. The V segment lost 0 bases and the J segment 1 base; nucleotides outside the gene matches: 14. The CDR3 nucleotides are TGCGCCAGCAGCCAAGACCCGGGACTAGCGGGGGGAACGGGTGGAGGCACAGATACGCAGTATTTT. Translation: CASSQDPGLAGGTGGGTDTQYF.

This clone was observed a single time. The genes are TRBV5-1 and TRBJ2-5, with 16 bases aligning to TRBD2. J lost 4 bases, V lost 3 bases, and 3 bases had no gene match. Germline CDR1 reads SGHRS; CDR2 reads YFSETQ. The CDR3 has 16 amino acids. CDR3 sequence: CASSSGLAGGGETQYF. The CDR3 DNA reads TGCGCCAGCAGCTCGGGACTAGCGGGGGGGGGAGAGACCCAGTACTTC.

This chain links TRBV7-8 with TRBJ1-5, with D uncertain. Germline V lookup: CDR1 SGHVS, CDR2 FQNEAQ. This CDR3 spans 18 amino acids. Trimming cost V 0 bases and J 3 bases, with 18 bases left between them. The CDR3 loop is CASSLARRGLGLNQPQHF. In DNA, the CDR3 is TGTGCCAGCAGCTTAGCGAGAAGAGGGTTAGGGCTCAATCAGCCCCAGCATTTT.

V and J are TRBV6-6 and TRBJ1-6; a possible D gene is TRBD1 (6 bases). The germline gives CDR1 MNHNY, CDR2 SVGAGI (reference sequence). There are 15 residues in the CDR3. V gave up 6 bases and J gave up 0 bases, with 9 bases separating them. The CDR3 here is CASRLDSSYNSPLHF. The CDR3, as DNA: TGTGCCAGCAGGCTGGACAGCTCCTATAATTCACCCCTCCACTTT.

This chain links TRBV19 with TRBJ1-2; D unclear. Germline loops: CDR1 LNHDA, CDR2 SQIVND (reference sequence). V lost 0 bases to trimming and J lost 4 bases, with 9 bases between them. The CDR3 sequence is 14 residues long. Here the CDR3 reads CASSIDGWSYGYTF. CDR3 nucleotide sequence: TGTGCCAGTAGTATAGACGGTTGGAGCTATGGCTACACCTTC.

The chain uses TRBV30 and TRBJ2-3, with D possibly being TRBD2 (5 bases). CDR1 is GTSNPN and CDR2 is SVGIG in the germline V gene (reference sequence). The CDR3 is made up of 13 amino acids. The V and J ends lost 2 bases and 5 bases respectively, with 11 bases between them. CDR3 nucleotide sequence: TGTGCCTGGAGTCCGCGACGGGGAGATACGCAGTATTTT. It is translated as CAWSPRRGDTQYF.

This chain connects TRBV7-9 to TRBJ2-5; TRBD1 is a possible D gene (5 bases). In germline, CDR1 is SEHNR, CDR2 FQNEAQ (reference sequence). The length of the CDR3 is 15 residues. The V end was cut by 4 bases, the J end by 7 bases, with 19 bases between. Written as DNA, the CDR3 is TGTGCCAGCAGCTCGCCCGGTGCAGGGCTCGGGACCCAGTACTTC. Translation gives CASSSPGAGLGTQYF.

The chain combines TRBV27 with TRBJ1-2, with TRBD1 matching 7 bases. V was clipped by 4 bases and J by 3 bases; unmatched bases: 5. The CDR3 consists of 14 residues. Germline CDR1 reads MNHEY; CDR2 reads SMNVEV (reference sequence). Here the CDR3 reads CASSSYGQDYGYTF. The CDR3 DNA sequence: TGTGCCAGCAGTTCCTACGGACAGGACTATGGCTACACCTTC.

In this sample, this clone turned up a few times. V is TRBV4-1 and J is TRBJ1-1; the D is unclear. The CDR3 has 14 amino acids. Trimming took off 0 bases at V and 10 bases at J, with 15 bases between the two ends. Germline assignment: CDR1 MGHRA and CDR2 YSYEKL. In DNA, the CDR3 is TGCGCCAGCAGCCAAGAGGTCGTGGAGAGGCGAGCTTTCTTT. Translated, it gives CASSQEVVERRAFF.

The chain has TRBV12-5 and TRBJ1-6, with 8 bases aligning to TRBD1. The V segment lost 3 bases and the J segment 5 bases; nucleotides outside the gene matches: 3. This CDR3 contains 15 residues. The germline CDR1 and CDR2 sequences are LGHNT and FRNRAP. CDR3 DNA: TGTGCTAGTGGTTTTGGACAGGGTAATAATTCACCCCTCCACTTT. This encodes CASGFGQGNNSPLHF. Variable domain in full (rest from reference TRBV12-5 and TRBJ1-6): DARVTQTPRHKVTEMGQEVTMRCQPILGHNTVFWYRQTMMQGLELLAYFRNRAPLDDSGMPKDRFSAEMPDATLATLKIQPSEPRDSAVYFCASGFGQGNNSPLHFGNGTRLTVT.

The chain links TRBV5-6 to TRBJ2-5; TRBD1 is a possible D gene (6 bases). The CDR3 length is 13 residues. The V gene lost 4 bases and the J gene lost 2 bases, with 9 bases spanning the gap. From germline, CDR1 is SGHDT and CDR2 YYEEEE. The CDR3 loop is CASSPDSQETQYF. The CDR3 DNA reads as TGTGCCAGCAGCCCGGACAGTCAAGAGACCCAGTACTTC.

CDR3 in amino acids: CAWTRGQHYNEQFF. Here the CDR3 DNA reads TGTGCCTGGACCCGCGGACAGCACTACAATGAGCAGTTCTTC. The rearrangement links TRBV30 to TRBJ2-1; maybe TRBD1 (6 bases). V was cut by 4 bases and J by 3 bases, with 13 bases left in between. Per germline, CDR1 GTSNPN and CDR2 SVGIG (reference sequence). CDR3 length: 14 residues.

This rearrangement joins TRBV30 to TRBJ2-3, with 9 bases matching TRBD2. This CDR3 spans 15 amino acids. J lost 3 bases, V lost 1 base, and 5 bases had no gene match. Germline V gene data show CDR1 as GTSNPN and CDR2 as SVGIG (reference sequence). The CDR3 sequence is CAWSGRGGATDTQYF. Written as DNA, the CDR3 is TGTGCCTGGAGTGGTCGCGGGGGGGCGACAGATACGCAGTATTTT.

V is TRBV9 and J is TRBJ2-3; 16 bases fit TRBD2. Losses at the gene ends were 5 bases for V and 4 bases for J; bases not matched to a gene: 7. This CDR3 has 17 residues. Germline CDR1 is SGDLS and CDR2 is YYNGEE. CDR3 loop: CASSAGTSGGASDTQYF. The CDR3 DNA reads TGTGCCAGCAGTGCCGGGACTAGCGGGGGGGCCTCAGATACGCAGTATTTT.

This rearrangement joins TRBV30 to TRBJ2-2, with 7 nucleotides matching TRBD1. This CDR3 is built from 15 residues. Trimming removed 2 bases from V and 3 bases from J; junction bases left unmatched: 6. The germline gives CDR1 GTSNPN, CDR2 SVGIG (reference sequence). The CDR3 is CAWSLGGADTGELFF. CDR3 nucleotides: TGTGCCTGGAGTTTAGGGGGCGCGGACACCGGGGAGCTGTTTTTT.

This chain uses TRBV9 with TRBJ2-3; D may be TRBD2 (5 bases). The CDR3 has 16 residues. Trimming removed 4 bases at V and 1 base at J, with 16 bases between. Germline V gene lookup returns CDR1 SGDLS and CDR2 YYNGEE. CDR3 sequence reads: CASSLTGGYGTDTQYF. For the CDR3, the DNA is TGTGCCAGCAGCCTGACCGGCGGGTATGGCACAGATACGCAGTATTTT.

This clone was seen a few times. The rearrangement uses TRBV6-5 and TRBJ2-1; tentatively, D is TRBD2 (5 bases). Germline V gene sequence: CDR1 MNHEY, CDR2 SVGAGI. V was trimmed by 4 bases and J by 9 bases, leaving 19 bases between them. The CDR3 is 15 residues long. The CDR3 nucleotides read TGTGCCAGCAGTTTCACCGGGATTATGCAAAGTGAGCAGTTCTTC. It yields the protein CASSFTGIMQSEQFF.

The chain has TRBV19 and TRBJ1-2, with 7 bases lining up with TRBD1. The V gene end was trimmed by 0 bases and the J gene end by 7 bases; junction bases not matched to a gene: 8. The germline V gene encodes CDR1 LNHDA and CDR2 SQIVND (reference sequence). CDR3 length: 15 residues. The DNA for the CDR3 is TGTGCCAGTAGTATAGATTGGAACAGGGGTTCTGGCTACACCTTC. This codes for CASSIDWNRGSGYTF. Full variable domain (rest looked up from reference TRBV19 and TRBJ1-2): DGGITQSPKYLFRKEGQNVTLSCEQNLNHDAMYWYRQDPGQGLRLIYYSQIVNDFQKGDIAEGYSVSREKKESFPLTVTSAQKNPTAFYLCASSIDWNRGSGYTFGSGTRLTVV.

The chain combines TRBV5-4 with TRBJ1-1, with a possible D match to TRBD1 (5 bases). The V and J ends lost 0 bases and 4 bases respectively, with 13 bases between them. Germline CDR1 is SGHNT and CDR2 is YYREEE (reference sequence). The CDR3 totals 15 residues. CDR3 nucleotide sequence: TGTGCCAGCAGCTTGGCGGCGGCCGGGGGCACTGAAGCTTTCTTT. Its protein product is CASSLAAAGGTEAFF.

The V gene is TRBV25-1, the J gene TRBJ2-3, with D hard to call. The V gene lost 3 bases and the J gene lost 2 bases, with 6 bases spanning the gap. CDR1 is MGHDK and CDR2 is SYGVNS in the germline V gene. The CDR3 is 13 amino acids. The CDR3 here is CASSDPYTDTQYF. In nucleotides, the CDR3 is TGTGCCAGCAGTGACCCTTACACAGATACGCAGTATTTT.

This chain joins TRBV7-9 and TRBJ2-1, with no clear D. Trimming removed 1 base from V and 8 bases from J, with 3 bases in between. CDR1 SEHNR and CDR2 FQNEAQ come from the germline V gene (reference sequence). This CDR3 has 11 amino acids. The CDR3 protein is CASSLGDEQFF. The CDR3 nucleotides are TGTGCCAGCAGCTTAGGCGATGAGCAGTTCTTC.

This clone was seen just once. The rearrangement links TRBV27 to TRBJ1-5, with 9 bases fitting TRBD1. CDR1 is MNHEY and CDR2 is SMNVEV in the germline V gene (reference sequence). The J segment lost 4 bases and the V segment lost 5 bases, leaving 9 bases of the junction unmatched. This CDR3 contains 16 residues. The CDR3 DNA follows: TGTGCCAGCAGTCGAGGGACAGGGCGAGGGAATCAGCCCCAGCATTTT. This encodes CASSRGTGRGNQPQHF.

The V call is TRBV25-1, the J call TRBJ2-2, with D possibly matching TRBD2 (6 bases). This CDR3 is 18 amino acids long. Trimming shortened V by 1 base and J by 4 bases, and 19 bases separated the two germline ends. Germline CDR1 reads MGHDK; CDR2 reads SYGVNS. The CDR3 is CASSELGAGARSTGELFF. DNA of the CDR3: TGTGCCAGCAGTGAATTGGGAGCGGGCGCGCGGAGCACCGGGGAGCTGTTTTTT.

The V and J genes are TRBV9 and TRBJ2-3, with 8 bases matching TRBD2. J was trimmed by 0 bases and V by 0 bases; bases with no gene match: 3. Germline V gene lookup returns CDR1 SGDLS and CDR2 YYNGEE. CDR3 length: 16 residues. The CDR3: CASSVVGGGSTDTQYF. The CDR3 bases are TGTGCCAGCAGCGTAGTTGGCGGGGGGAGCACAGATACGCAGTATTTT. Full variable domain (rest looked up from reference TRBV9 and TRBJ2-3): DSGVTQTPKHLITATGQRVTLRCSPRSGDLSVYWYQQSLDQGLQFLIQYYNGEERAKGNILERFSAQQFPDLHSELNLSSLELGDSALYFCASSVVGGGSTDTQYFGPGTRLTVL.

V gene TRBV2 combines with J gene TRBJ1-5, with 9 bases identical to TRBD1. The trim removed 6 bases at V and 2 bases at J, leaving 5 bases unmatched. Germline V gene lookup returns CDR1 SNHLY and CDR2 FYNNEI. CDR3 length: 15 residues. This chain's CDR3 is CASSGDRAGNQPQHF. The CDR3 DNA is TGTGCCAGCAGCGGGGACAGGGCTGGCAATCAGCCCCAGCATTTT. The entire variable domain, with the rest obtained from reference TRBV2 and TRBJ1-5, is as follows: EPEVTQTPSHQVTQMGQEVILRCVPISNHLYFYWYRQILGQKVEFLVSFYNNEISEKSEIFDDQFSVERPDGSNFTLKIRSTKLEDSAMYFCASSGDRAGNQPQHFGDGTRLSIL.